Sequencing of this TCR beta chain was carried out in a study of CD8 T cells in ankylosing spondylitis. This clonotype was recorded many times. Germline CDR1 reads MNHNS; CDR2 reads SASEGT. Trimming removed 6 bases from V and 3 bases from J, with 8 bases in between. The CDR3 consists of 13 residues. TCRdb ran MiXCR on the 5' RACE reads and lists one entry per CDR3 protein. This table holds 200,000 to 250,000 distinct CDR3 sequences, about 10% found once. This chain uses TRBV6-1 with TRBJ2-2, with a tentative D call TRBD2 (6 bases). The sequence came from a male donor with ankylosing spondylitis or in good health (not recorded which). Specimen: blood, either unsorted or a sorted T cell fraction (not recorded which). As DNA, the CDR3 is TGTGCCAGCAGGCGGGGACACACCGGGGAGCTGTTTTTT. It codes for CASRRGHTGELFF.